The rows below give T cell receptor beta chains drawn from one sample of a study of blood T cells in healthy people across ages. MiXCR, applied by TCRdb to the 5' RACE reads, yields one record per CDR3 protein. The sample shows over 500,000 distinct CDR3 sequences, 45% to 60% of them seen only once. The sample consisted of blood. The source is an elderly woman in good health. CDR3s include the opening cysteine and the closing phenylalanine or tryptophan. The D gene is left open where the match is weak. Size tells how often a clone was seen (once, few, many) or the class of an expanded clone, and some rows leave it out.

j_gene | d_gene | abundance | v_gene | CDR3aa | CDR3nt
TRBJ1-5 | NA | few | TRBV27 | CASTSGGGQPQHF | TGTGCCAGCACCTCGGGAGGAGGGCAGCCCCAGCATTTT
TRBJ2-2 | NA | few | TRBV6-6 | CASSYNLGTGELFF | TGTGCCAGCAGTTACAACCTCGGGACCGGGGAGCTGTTTTTT
TRBJ2-1 | TRBD2 | once | TRBV12-3/TRBV12-4 | CASSSQTSGRADEQFF | TGTGCCAGCAGCTCTCAGACTAGCGGGAGGGCCGATGAGCAGTTCTTC
TRBJ2-7 | TRBD1 | NA | TRBV2 | CASSKGQLSYEQYF | TGTGCCAGCAGTAAGGGACAGCTCTCCTACGAGCAGTACTTC
TRBJ2-6 | NA | NA | TRBV5-5 | CASSLGEGANVLTF | TGTGCCAGCAGCTTGGGGGAGGGGGCCAACGTCCTGACTTTC
TRBJ2-5 | TRBD2 | many | TRBV29-1 | CSAPLGGYQETQYF | TGCAGCGCTCCCCTGGGGGGGTACCAAGAGACCCAGTACTTC
TRBJ2-5 | NA | NA | TRBV28 | CASSSRDISQETQYF | TGCGCCAGCAGTTCTCGGGACATCTCCCAAGAGACCCAGTACTTC
TRBJ2-3 | TRBD1 | many | TRBV12-3/TRBV12-4 | CASSPNPGQGPTDTQYF | TGTGCCAGCAGCCCCAACCCCGGACAGGGCCCCACAGATACGCAGTATTTT
TRBJ2-3 | NA | NA | TRBV14 | CASKEVYTDTQYF | TGTGCCAGCAAGGAGGTATACACAGATACGCAGTATTTT
TRBJ1-1 | TRBD1 | NA | TRBV28 | CASSFSVRGHTEAFF | TGTGCCAGCAGTTTCTCTGTCAGGGGGCACACTGAAGCTTTCTTT
TRBJ1-1 | NA | NA | TRBV5-1 | CASSLENPSTEAFF | TGCGCCAGCAGCTTGGAGAACCCTAGCACTGAAGCTTTCTTT
TRBJ2-1 | TRBD2 | NA | TRBV15 | CATSSQGLVDEQFF | TGTGCCACCAGCAGCCAGGGACTAGTCGATGAGCAGTTCTTC
TRBJ2-1 | NA | many | TRBV6-6 | CASSDSNYNEQFF | TGTGCCAGCAGTGACTCGAATTACAATGAGCAGTTCTTC
TRBJ2-5 | NA | many | TRBV9 | CASSVETPQETQYF | TGTGCCAGCAGCGTAGAGACTCCACAAGAGACCCAGTACTTC
TRBJ1-1 | NA | few | TRBV5-1 | CASSSQGSMNTEAFF | TGCGCCAGCAGCTCACAGGGTTCCATGAACACTGAAGCTTTCTTT
TRBJ2-7 | TRBD1 | NA | TRBV11-2 | CASSLEGQGANEQYF | TGTGCCAGCAGCTTAGAGGGACAGGGGGCCAACGAGCAGTACTTC
TRBJ2-2 | TRBD1 | few | TRBV12-3/TRBV12-4 | CASSSLTGETGELFF | TGTGCCAGCAGTTCTTTGACAGGGGAAACCGGGGAGCTGTTTTTT
TRBJ2-3 | NA | many | TRBV5-4 | CASSHPASDTQYF | TGTGCCAGCAGTCACCCCGCATCAGATACGCAGTATTTT
TRBJ1-2 | NA | NA | TRBV10-3 | CATAAQINYGYTF | TGTGCCACGGCGGCACAGATTAACTATGGCTACACCTTC
TRBJ1-2 | TRBD1 | NA | TRBV28 | CASTEGQGEDGYTF | TGTGCCAGCACCGAGGGACAGGGGGAGGACGGCTACACCTTC
TRBJ1-1 | NA | few | TRBV3-1 | CASSQEGRFQPNTEAFF | TGTGCCAGCAGCCAAGAGGGTCGATTTCAACCGAACACTGAAGCTTTCTTT
TRBJ1-4 | NA | NA | TRBV3-1 | CASSQEGRSNEKLFF | TGTGCCAGCAGCCAAGAAGGCAGAAGTAATGAAAAACTGTTTTTT
TRBJ2-1 | TRBD1 | NA | TRBV6-1 | CASSEEQGFGNEQFF | TGTGCCAGCAGTGAAGAACAGGGGTTCGGCAATGAGCAGTTCTTC
TRBJ2-5 | NA | few | TRBV2 | CASSSTRLAQETQYF | TGTGCCAGCAGTTCCACCCGGCTAGCTCAGGAGACCCAGTACTTC
TRBJ2-2 | TRBD1 | few | TRBV5-1 | CASSSRDSNFGGELFF | TGCGCCAGCAGCTCCCGGGACAGCAACTTCGGCGGGGAGCTGTTTTTT
TRBJ2-1 | TRBD1 | many | TRBV5-1 | CASRLGQGNEQFF | TGCGCCAGCAGGTTAGGACAGGGCAATGAGCAGTTCTTC
TRBJ2-7 | NA | many | TRBV29-1 | CSVGKGGYEQYF | TGCAGCGTCGGGAAGGGGGGCTACGAGCAGTACTTC
TRBJ1-5 | TRBD1 | few | TRBV28 | CASRVGTVSNQPQHF | TGTGCCAGCAGGGTCGGGACAGTGAGCAATCAGCCCCAGCATTTT
TRBJ2-7 | NA | NA | TRBV28 | CASSLLRGSYEQYF | TGTGCCAGCAGTTTATTGAGGGGGTCCTACGAGCAGTACTTC